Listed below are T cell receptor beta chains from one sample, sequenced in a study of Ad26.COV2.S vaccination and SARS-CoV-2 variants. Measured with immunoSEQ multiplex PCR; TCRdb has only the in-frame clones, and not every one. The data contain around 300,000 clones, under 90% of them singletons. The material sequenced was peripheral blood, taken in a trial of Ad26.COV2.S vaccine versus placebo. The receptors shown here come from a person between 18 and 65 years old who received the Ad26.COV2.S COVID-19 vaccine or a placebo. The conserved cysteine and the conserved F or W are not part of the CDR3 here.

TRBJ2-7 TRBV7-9 ASSLTTGDGYEQY
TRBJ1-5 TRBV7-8 ASSYGQGWGNQPQH
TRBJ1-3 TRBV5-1 ASSPGGSGNTIY
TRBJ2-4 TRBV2 ASSEGLEFRDPKNIQY
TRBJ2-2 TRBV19 ASSLGTSGAKGSGELF
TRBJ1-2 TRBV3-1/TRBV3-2 ASSQETRLPGDPTYGYT
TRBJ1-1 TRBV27 ASSSRSETGQLEAF
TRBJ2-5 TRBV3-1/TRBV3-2 ASSHRYEETQY
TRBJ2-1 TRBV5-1 ASSSQFLGASGGYNEQF
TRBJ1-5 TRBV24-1 ATSDRGQGGNQPQH
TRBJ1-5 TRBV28 ASKEDSQPQH
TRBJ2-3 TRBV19 ASSPEGDTQY
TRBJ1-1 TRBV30 AWNVQAGTEAF
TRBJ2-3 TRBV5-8 ASSLYSGGTTDTQY
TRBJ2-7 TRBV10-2 ASLGGGEQY
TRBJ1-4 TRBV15 ATSRDMSGTGSLF
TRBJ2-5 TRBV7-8 ASSSPYRETQY
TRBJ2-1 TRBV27 ASSLGFFSNEQF
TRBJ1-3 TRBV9 ASSVERGNTIY
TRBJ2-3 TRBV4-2 ASSQERGGSGTDTQY
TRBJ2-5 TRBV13 ASSHGTETQY
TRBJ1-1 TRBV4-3 ASSHAGHINTEAF
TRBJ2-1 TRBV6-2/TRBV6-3 ASSYGTSWDEQF
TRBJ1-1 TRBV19 ASSLQSMNTEAF
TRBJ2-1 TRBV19 ASKLAGGYDEQF
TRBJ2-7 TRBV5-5 ASSLVSGTYEQY
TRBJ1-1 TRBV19 ASSTHVGNTEAF
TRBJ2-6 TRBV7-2 ASSFGTGLSGANVLT
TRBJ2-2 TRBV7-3 ASSFSPGQGFGELF
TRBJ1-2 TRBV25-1 ASSVGADGAT
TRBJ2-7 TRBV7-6 ASTEARTGNYEQY
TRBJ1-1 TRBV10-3 AISEGGDRRTAF
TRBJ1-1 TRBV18 ASSRRLGGRTNTEAF
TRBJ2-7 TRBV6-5 ASSSPTPPGYEQY
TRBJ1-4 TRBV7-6 ASSPLYRADEKLF
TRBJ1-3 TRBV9 ASSVDWASSGNTIY
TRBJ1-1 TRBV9 ASSVATVGSHMNTEAF
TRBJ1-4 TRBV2 ASSYRQGNGEKLF
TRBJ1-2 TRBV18 ASSPKTGVNGYT
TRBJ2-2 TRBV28 ASRNPGGVSTGELF
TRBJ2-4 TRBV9 ASSAGQDIAKNIQY
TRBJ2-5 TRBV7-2 ASSTLRQAPAQETQY
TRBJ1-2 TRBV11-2 ASSQNFQGSEGYT
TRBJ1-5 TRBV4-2 ASSQDWEINQPQH
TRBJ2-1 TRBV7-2 ASSFRHTLNNEQF
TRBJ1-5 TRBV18 ASSPPGGTQH
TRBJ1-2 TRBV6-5 ASRYPRGGGNGYT
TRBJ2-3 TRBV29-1 SVGGQVTDTQY
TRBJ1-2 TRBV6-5 ASSSSGYRGYT
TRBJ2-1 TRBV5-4 ASSSGQGNNEQF
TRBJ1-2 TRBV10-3 AISEQTGEGYT